The 32 T cell receptor beta chains below all came from one sample that was sequenced in a study of siplizumab effects on memory and regulatory T cells. Assay: immunoSEQ multiplex PCR; the TCRdb copy retains only in-frame clones and omits some. The sample records about 100,000 clones, 91% being singletons. The source material was CD4+ T cells sorted from blood. These receptors all come from a human donor in good health.

V usage is TRBV7-7 and J usage is TRBJ2-5, with TRBD1 matching over 7 bases. The V gene's germline CDR1 is SSHAT and CDR2 FNYEAQ (reference sequence). The V and J ends lost 8 bases and 4 bases, in that order; junction bases with no gene match: 7. The CDR3 loop spans 13 amino acids. CDR3 region: CASGLAGGETQYF. The CDR3 bases are TGTGCCAGCGGTCTAGCAGGGGGAGAGACCCAGTACTTC.

This clone has more than one count but fewer than ten. J is TRBJ1-6 and V is TRBV6-6; D remains ambiguous. The CDR3 extends over 15 amino acids. Germline V gene lookup returns CDR1 MNHNY and CDR2 SVGAGI (reference sequence). The V and J ends lost 2 bases and 7 bases respectively, with 12 bases between them. This chain's CDR3 is CASSYVRAPNSPLHF. The DNA for the CDR3 is TGTGCCAGCAGTTACGTCCGGGCGCCGAATTCACCCCTCCACTTT.

The V call is TRBV18, the J call TRBJ2-2; D is ambiguous. This CDR3 comprises 14 residues. V was shortened by 3 bases and J by 2 bases, with 7 bases between the two germline ends. Germline V CDR1 and CDR2: KGHSH, LQKENI. The DNA for the CDR3 is TGTGCCAGCTCACCCCCGGGCAACACCGGGGAGCTGTTTTTT. Translation: CASSPPGNTGELFF.

This clone has more than one count but fewer than ten. This chain links TRBV7-9 with TRBJ1-2; tentatively, D is TRBD1 (5 bases). Trimming removed 1 base at V and 8 bases at J, with 8 bases between. The CDR3 contains 12 residues. Germline CDR1 is SEHNR and CDR2 is FQNEAQ (reference sequence). The CDR3 region is CASSLGGAGYTF. In DNA form, the CDR3 reads TGTGCCAGCAGCTTAGGAGGGGCAGGCTACACCTTC.

V usage is TRBV7-8 and J usage is TRBJ2-2; possibly TRBD2 for D (7 bases). V lost 3 bases to trimming and J lost 6 bases, with 17 bases between them. This CDR3 has 16 residues. CDR1 and CDR2 (germline): SGHVS, FQNEAQ. The CDR3 region has the DNA TGTGCCAGCAGCTTTCGCGGGGGCGGTCTAGCCGGGGAGCTGTTTTTT. Translation: CASSFRGGGLAGELFF.

The chain has TRBV28 and TRBJ1-3; 8 bases line up with TRBD1. The germline V gene has CDR1 MDHEN and CDR2 SYDVKM. V gave up 4 bases and J gave up 1 base; unmatched junction bases: 6. CDR3 length equals 16 residues. CDR3: CASSSGNRGSGNTIYF. CDR3 bases: TGTGCCAGCAGTTCCGGTAACAGGGGGTCTGGAAACACCATATATTTT. Complete variable domain (other parts from reference TRBV28 and TRBJ1-3): DVKVTQSSRYLVKRTGEKVFLECVQDMDHENMFWYRQDPGLGLRLIYFSYDVKMKEKGDIPEGYSVSREKKERFSLILESASTNQTSMYLCASSSGNRGSGNTIYFGEGSWLTVV.

The J gene is TRBJ1-1, the V gene TRBV5-6; perhaps TRBD1 as D (5 bases). The CDR3 consists of 14 residues. Looked up from germline, CDR1 is SGHDT and CDR2 is YYEEEE. Trimming left V 4 bases short and J 1 base short, with 11 bases between. CDR3 loop: CASSRDGRNTEAFF. In nucleotides, the CDR3 is TGTGCCAGCAGCAGGGACGGCAGGAACACTGAAGCTTTCTTT.

The CDR3 coding sequence is TGTGCCAGCAGTTTCACTGGCGGGGGGGCTGCAGATACGCAGTATTTT. This gives the protein CASSFTGGGAADTQYF. The chain combines TRBV11-1 with TRBJ2-3; 9 positions agree with TRBD2. CDR3 size: 16 residues. Looked up from germline, CDR1 is SGHAT and CDR2 is FQDESV (reference sequence). J gave up 4 bases and V 6 bases, and 11 bases lay outside the gene matches.

The chain recombines TRBV7-2 with TRBJ1-6; D is unresolved. The germline CDR1 and CDR2 sequences are SGHTA and FQGNSA. V was shortened by 5 bases and J by 5 bases, with 1 base between the two germline ends. There are 11 residues in the CDR3. CDR3 protein: CASSNNSPLHF. The CDR3 coding sequence is TGTGCCAGCAGCAATAATTCACCCCTCCACTTT. Using reference TRBV7-2 and TRBJ1-6 for the parts outside the CDR3, the full variable domain is GAGVSQSPSNKVTEKGKDVELRCDPISGHTALYWYRQSLGQGLEFLIYFQGNSAPDKSGLPSDRFSAERTGGSVSTLTIQRTQQEDSAVYLCASSNNSPLHFGNGTRLTVT.

The V and J genes are TRBV5-6 and TRBJ1-1; the D is unclear. CDR1 and CDR2 from the germline V gene are SGHDT and YYEEEE. V shed 2 bases and J shed 7 bases, with 9 bases lying between them. The CDR3 runs 12 residues. In DNA form, the CDR3 reads TGTGCCAGCAGCTTTGAGGTGGATGAAGCTTTCTTT. This codes for CASSFEVDEAFF.

The J gene is TRBJ2-6, the V gene TRBV4-3; D not resolved. V gave up 1 base and J gave up 2 bases, with 6 bases separating them. The CDR3 totals 15 residues. From germline, CDR1 is LGHNA and CDR2 YSLEER. CDR3 in amino acids: CASSQGVTGANVLTF. The CDR3 nucleotides read TGCGCCAGCAGCCAAGGTGTTACTGGGGCCAACGTCCTGACTTTC.

The chain employs TRBV7-2 and TRBJ2-3; D not resolved. The length of the CDR3 is 14 residues. CDR1 and CDR2 from the germline V gene are SGHTA and FQGNSA. Trimming left V 5 bases short and J 0 bases short, with 9 bases between. The CDR3 reads CASSPGRSTDTQYF. DNA of the CDR3: TGTGCCAGCAGCCCCGGACGGAGCACAGATACGCAGTATTTT.

The rearrangement joins TRBV30 to TRBJ2-3, with D tentatively TRBD2 (5 bases). Germline CDR1 reads GTSNPN; CDR2 reads SVGIG (reference sequence). The CDR3 runs 14 residues. The V end lost 4 bases, the J end lost 2 bases, and 13 bases lay between the germline ends. CDR3 bases: TGTGCCTGGACCCTAGCTTATCACACAGATACGCAGTATTTT. Its protein product is CAWTLAYHTDTQYF.

This clone was detected only once. DNA of the CDR3: TGTGCCAGCAGTCCCCCAGCGGGGGCCCTCAGTGAGCAGTTCTTC. Its translation is CASSPPAGALSEQFF. The V gene is TRBV28, the J gene TRBJ2-1; 8 bases are shared with TRBD2. Unmatched junction bases numbered 12, after V lost 5 bases and J lost 9 bases. Germline CDR1 and CDR2: MDHEN and SYDVKM. The CDR3 consists of 15 residues.

The chain carries TRBV10-1 and TRBJ2-3; TRBD1 matches at 9 bases. In germline, CDR1 is WNHNN, CDR2 SYGVQD (reference sequence). Trimming removed 5 bases from V and 7 bases from J; junction bases left unmatched: 10. This CDR3 region has 15 residues. The CDR3 loop is CASSPGTGIKNTQYF. The CDR3 DNA sequence: TGCGCCAGCAGTCCCGGGACAGGGATTAAAAATACGCAGTATTTT.

The chain uses TRBV5-1 and TRBJ2-2, with D perhaps matching TRBD1 or TRBD2 (5 bases each). Germline CDR1 SGHRS, CDR2 YFSETQ. With 2 bases removed from V and 3 bases from J, the gap between germline ends came to 8 bases. This CDR3 is 14 amino acids long. The CDR3 DNA reads TGCGCCAGCAGCTTAGAGGGGTACACCGGGGAGCTGTTTTTT. Its protein is CASSLEGYTGELFF.

The chain has TRBV28 and TRBJ1-1; D may be TRBD1 (5 bases). CDR1 is MDHEN and CDR2 is SYDVKM in the germline V gene. V was trimmed by 6 bases and J by 5 bases, leaving 19 bases between them. The CDR3 loop spans 15 amino acids. CDR3 bases: TGTGCCAGCAGACAAACCACAGGTGGGCGGACTGAAGCTTTCTTT. The encoded protein is CASRQTTGGRTEAFF.

The rearrangement links TRBV5-1 to TRBJ2-1; maybe TRBD2 (6 bases). The CDR3 runs 14 residues. Trimming removed 4 bases from V and 2 bases from J, with 10 bases in between. Germline V gene lookup returns CDR1 SGHRS and CDR2 YFSETQ. The CDR3 region is CASSLGGPYNEQFF. CDR3 bases: TGCGCCAGCAGCCTAGGAGGGCCCTACAATGAGCAGTTCTTC. The variable domain in full, with the rest retrieved from reference TRBV5-1 and TRBJ2-1, is KAGVTQTPRYLIKTRGQQVTLSCSPISGHRSVSWYQQTPGQGLQFLFEYFSETQRNKGNFPGRFSGRQFSNSRSEMNVSTLELGDSALYLCASSLGGPYNEQFFGPGTRLTVL.

V gene TRBV5-1 combines with J gene TRBJ1-1; no clear D. The length of the CDR3 is 13 residues. V was clipped by 3 bases and J by 3 bases, with 9 bases between them. Germline CDR1 SGHRS, CDR2 YFSETQ. Here the CDR3 DNA reads TGCGCCAGCAGCTACGGGAAGGACACTGAAGCTTTCTTT. It specifies CASSYGKDTEAFF.

For the CDR3, the DNA is TGTGCCAGCAGCAGGACAAACTCCTACGAGCAGTACTTC. This translates into CASSRTNSYEQYF. The chain uses TRBV7-9 and TRBJ2-7, with D perhaps TRBD1 (5 bases). The CDR3 has 13 amino acids. The germline CDR1 and CDR2 sequences are SEHNR and FQNEAQ (reference sequence). The V end lost 5 bases, the J end lost 0 bases, and 8 bases lay between the germline ends.

This chain connects TRBV6-6 to TRBJ1-1; D unresolved. Trimming cost V 2 bases and J 0 bases, with 13 bases left between them. The CDR3 length is 16 residues. Germline CDR1 MNHNY, CDR2 SVGAGI (reference sequence). CDR3 in DNA: TGTGCCAGCAGTTACCACCGAATGCTGATGAACACTGAAGCTTTCTTT. This gives the protein CASSYHRMLMNTEAFF.

The chain carries TRBV9 and TRBJ1-3, with D tentatively TRBD1 (6 bases). CDR1 and CDR2 from the germline V gene are SGDLS and YYNGEE. With 4 bases removed from V and 3 bases from J, the gap between germline ends came to 17 bases. The CDR3 spans 16 residues. The CDR3 loop reads CASSPRDNDFGNTIYF. DNA of the CDR3: TGTGCCAGCAGCCCCCGGGACAACGACTTTGGAAACACCATATATTTT. Full variable domain (missing parts from reference TRBV9 and TRBJ1-3): DSGVTQTPKHLITATGQRVTLRCSPRSGDLSVYWYQQSLDQGLQFLIQYYNGEERAKGNILERFSAQQFPDLHSELNLSSLELGDSALYFCASSPRDNDFGNTIYFGEGSWLTVV.

V and J are TRBV6-5 and TRBJ2-3; D is ambiguous. Looked up from germline, CDR1 is MNHEY and CDR2 is SVGAGI. The CDR3 spans 13 residues. Trimming cost V 7 bases and J 2 bases, with 10 bases left between them. DNA for the CDR3: TGTGCCAGCAAGGACCCAAACACAGATACGCAGTATTTT. This sequence encodes CASKDPNTDTQYF.

This clone occurred once. CDR3 sequence: CASSFRGRTVTQETQYF. Here the CDR3 DNA reads TGTGCCAGCAGTTTCCGGGGAAGGACCGTTACCCAAGAGACCCAGTACTTC. The rearrangement links TRBV28 to TRBJ2-5; TRBD2 might be the D (5 bases). Trimming left V 3 bases short and J 1 base short, with 18 bases between. From germline, CDR1 is MDHEN and CDR2 SYDVKM. The CDR3 runs 17 residues.

The V call is TRBV18, the J call TRBJ1-5, with D possibly TRBD1 on 5 matching bases. The length of the CDR3 is 16 residues. Germline-derived CDR1 and CDR2 are KGHSH and LQKENI. Trimming shortened V by 8 bases and J by 6 bases, and 23 bases separated the two germline ends. The CDR3 bases are TGTGCCAGCGAACGGGACGGCACCCTTTCCGGTCAGCCCCAGCATTTT. Protein sequence: CASERDGTLSGQPQHF.

This chain uses TRBV2 with TRBJ1-5, with 12 bases that match TRBD1. The V gene's germline CDR1 is SNHLY and CDR2 FYNNEI. CDR3 length equals 14 residues. V was pared by 6 bases and J by 5 bases, with 2 bases of the junction left unmatched. CDR3 DNA: TGTGCCAGCAGGGGACAGGGGGCCCATCAGCCCCAGCATTTT. This translates into CASRGQGAHQPQHF. The variable domain in full, completed from reference TRBV2 and TRBJ1-5, reads EPEVTQTPSHQVTQMGQEVILRCVPISNHLYFYWYRQILGQKVEFLVSFYNNEISEKSEIFDDQFSVERPDGSNFTLKIRSTKLEDSAMYFCASRGQGAHQPQHFGDGTRLSIL.

The V call is TRBV18, the J call TRBJ1-5; no clear D gene. Trimming cost V 4 bases and J 4 bases, with 5 bases left between them. There are 12 residues in the CDR3. The V gene's germline CDR1 is KGHSH and CDR2 LQKENI. The CDR3 protein is CASSRQNQPQHF. The CDR3 DNA follows: TGTGCCAGCTCACGACAAAATCAGCCCCAGCATTTT.

This clone has only one observation. The chain has TRBV6-6 and TRBJ1-3, with D uncertain. The V end lost 4 bases, the J end lost 0 bases, and 4 bases lay between the germline ends. Germline V gives CDR1 MNHNY, CDR2 SVGAGI (reference sequence). This CDR3 region has 13 residues. Written as DNA, the CDR3 is TGTGCCAGCAGTTTCGACTCTGGAAACACCATATATTTT. Translating gives CASSFDSGNTIYF.

V usage is TRBV19 and J usage is TRBJ1-2, with a possible D match to TRBD1 (6 bases). Germline assignment: CDR1 LNHDA and CDR2 SQIVND (reference sequence). The CDR3 loop spans 16 amino acids. V lost 6 bases and J lost 2, with 19 bases in between. CDR3 coding DNA: TGTGCCAGTAGGACGGGGCACGGGGGGGCGAACTATGGCTACACCTTC. Its protein product is CASRTGHGGANYGYTF.

In this sample, this clone turned up once. This sequence joins TRBV29-1 and TRBJ1-1; a weak D match, TRBD1 (5 bases). V was clipped by 8 bases and J by 4 bases, with 11 bases between them. The CDR3 has 11 amino acids. Germline CDR1 SQVTM, CDR2 ANQGSEA. The CDR3 here is CSYFDSTEAFF. CDR3 coding DNA: TGCAGCTACTTTGACAGCACTGAAGCTTTCTTT.

The chain uses TRBV6-5 and TRBJ1-2, with TRBD1 as a possible D gene (5 bases). Germline CDR1 and CDR2: MNHEY and SVGAGI. Trimming removed 0 bases from V and 4 bases from J, with 12 bases in between. This CDR3 spans 15 amino acids. The CDR3 nucleotides are TGTGCCAGCAGTTACTCGGGCAGGGAGGGCTATGGCTACACCTTC. It is translated as CASSYSGREGYGYTF.

V and J are TRBV5-5 and TRBJ1-6, with a possible D match to TRBD1 (5 bases). Deletions cut 4 bases from V and 7 bases from J, with 12 bases between. The CDR3 length is 14 residues. Per germline, CDR1 SGHKS and CDR2 YYEKEE (reference sequence). CDR3 sequence (DNA): TGTGCCAGCAGCCCAACAGGCCGAAATTCACCCCTCCACTTT. Amino acids: CASSPTGRNSPLHF. Supplemented by reference TRBV5-5 and TRBJ1-6, the full variable domain reads DAGVTQSPTHLIKTRGQQVTLRCSPISGHKSVSWYQQVLGQGPQFIFQYYEKEERGRGNFPDRFSARQFPNYSSELNVNALLLGDSALYLCASSPTGRNSPLHFGNGTRLTVT.